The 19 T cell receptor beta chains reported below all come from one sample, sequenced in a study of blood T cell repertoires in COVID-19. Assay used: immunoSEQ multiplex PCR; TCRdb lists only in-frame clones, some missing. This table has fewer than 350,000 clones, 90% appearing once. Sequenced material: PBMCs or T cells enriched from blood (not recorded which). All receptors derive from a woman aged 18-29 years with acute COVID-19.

CDR3 sequence: CASNSQGEGGYTF. CDR3 nucleotides: TGCGCCAGCAACTCACAGGGAGAGGGTGGCTACACCTTC. This chain uses TRBV10-2 with TRBJ1-2; maybe TRBD1 (6 bases). This CDR3 region has 13 residues. V dropped 7 bases and J dropped 7 bases, with 16 bases sitting between them. The germline V gene encodes CDR1 WSHSY and CDR2 SAAADI.

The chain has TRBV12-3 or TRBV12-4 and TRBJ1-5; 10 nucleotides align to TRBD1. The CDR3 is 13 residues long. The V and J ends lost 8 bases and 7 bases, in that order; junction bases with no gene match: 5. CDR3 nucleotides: TGTGCCAGCGCGGACAGGGGGAACCAGCCCCAGCATTTT. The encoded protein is CASADRGNQPQHF.

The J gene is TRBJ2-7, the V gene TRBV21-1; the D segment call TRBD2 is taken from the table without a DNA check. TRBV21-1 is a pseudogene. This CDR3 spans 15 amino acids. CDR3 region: CASSKSRSGHYEQYF. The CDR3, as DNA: TGTGCCAGCAGCAAATCGCGGAGCGGGCACTACGAGCAGTACTTC.

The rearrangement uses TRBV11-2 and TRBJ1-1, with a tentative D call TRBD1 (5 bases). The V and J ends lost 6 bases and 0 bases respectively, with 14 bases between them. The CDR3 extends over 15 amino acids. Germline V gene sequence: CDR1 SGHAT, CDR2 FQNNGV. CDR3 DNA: TGTGCCAGCAGGTCATTAACAGGTATGAACACTGAAGCTTTCTTT. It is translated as CASRSLTGMNTEAFF.

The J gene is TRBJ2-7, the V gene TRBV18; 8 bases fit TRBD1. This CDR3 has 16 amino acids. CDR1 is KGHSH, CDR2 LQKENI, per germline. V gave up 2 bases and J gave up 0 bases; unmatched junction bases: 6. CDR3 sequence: CASSPADRVASYEQYF. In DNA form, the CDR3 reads TGTGCCAGCTCACCAGCGGACAGGGTAGCCTCCTACGAGCAGTACTTC.

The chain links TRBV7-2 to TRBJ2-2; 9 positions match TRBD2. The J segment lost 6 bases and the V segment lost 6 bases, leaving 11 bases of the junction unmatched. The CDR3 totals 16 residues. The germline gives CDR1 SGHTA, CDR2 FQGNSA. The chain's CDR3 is CASRIGSGRSSGELFF. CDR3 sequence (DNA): TGTGCCAGCAGGATTGGGAGCGGGAGGTCGTCCGGGGAGCTGTTTTTT.

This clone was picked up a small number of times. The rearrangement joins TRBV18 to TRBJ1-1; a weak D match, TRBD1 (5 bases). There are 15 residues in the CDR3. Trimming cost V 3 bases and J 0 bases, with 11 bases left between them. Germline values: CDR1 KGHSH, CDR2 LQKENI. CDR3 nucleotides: TGTGCCAGCTCACCCGAAGGACACCTGAACACTGAAGCTTTCTTT. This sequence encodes CASSPEGHLNTEAFF. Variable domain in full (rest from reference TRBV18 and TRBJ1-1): NAGVMQNPRHLVRRRGQEARLRCSPMKGHSHVYWYRQLPEEGLKFMVYLQKENIIDESGMPKERFSAEFPKEGPSILRIQQVVRGDSAAYFCASSPEGHLNTEAFFGQGTRLTVV.

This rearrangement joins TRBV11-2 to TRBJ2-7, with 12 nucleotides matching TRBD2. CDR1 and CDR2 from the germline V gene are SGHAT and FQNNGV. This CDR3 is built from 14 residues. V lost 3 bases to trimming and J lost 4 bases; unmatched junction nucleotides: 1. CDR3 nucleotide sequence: TGTGCCAGCAGCTTCGGACTAGCGGGGTACGAGCAGTACTTC. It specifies CASSFGLAGYEQYF.

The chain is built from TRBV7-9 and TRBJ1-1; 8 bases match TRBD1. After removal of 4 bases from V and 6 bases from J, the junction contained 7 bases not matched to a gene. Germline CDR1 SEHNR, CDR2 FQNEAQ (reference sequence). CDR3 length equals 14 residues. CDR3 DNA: TGTGCCAGCAGCTCTGGACAGGGAGGCCCTGAAGCTTTCTTT. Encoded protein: CASSSGQGGPEAFF. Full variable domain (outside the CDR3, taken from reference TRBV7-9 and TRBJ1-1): DTGVSQNPRHKITKRGQNVTFRCDPISEHNRLYWYRQTLGQGPEFLTYFQNEAQLEKSRLLSDRFSAERPKGSFSTLEIQRTEQGDSAMYLCASSSGQGGPEAFFGQGTRLTVV.

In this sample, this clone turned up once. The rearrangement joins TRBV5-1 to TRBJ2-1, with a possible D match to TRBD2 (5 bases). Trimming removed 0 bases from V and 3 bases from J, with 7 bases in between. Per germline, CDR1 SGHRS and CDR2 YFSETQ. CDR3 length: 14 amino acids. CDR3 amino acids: CASSLASRYNEQFF. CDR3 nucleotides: TGCGCCAGCAGCTTGGCTAGCCGCTACAATGAGCAGTTCTTC.

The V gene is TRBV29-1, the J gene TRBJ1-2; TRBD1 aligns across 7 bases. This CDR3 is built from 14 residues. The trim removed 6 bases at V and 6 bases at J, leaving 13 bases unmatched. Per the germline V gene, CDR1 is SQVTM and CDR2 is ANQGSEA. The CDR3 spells CSVIGGDFKNGYTF. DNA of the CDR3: TGCAGCGTGATAGGGGGCGATTTCAAAAATGGCTACACCTTC.

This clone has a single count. DNA of the CDR3: TGTGCCAGCTCACCCAGTCGGGGATGGACAGATACGCAGTATTTT. Its translation is CASSPSRGWTDTQYF. The V and J genes are TRBV18 and TRBJ2-3, with D perhaps TRBD2 (5 bases). Germline-derived CDR1 and CDR2 are KGHSH and LQKENI. Deletions cut 3 bases from V and 3 bases from J, with 13 bases between. CDR3 length: 15 residues.

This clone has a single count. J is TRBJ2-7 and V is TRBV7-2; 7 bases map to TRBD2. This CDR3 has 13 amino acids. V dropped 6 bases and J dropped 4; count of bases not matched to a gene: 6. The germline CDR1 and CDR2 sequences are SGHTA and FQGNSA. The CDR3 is CASSWMGGYEQYF. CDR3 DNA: TGTGCCAGCAGTTGGATGGGAGGGTACGAGCAGTACTTC.

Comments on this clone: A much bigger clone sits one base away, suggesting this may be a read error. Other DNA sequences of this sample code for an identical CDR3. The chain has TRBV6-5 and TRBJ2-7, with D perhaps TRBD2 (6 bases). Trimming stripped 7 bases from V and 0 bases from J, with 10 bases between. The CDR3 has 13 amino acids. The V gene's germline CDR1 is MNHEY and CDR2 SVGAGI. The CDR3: CASTGESSYEQYF. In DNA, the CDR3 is TGTGCCAGCACGGGAGAGAGCTCCTACGAGCAGTACTTC.

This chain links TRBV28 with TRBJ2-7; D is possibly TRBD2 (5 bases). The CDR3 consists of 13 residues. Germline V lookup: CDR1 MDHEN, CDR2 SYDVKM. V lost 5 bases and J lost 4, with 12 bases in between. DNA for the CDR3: TGTGCCAGCAGTGCTCGGACTGGTTACGAGCAGTACTTC. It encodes CASSARTGYEQYF.

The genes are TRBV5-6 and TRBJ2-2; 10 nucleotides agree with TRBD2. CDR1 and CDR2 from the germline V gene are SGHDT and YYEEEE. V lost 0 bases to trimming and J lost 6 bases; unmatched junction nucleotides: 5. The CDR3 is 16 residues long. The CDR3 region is CASSLAASGSPGELFF. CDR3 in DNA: TGTGCCAGCAGCTTGGCCGCTAGCGGGAGTCCCGGGGAGCTGTTTTTT.

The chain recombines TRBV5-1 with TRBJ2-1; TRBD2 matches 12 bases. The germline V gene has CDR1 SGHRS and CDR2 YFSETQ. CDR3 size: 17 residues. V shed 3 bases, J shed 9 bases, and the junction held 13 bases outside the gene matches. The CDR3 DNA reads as TGCGCCAGCAGCTCCCAAGACACTGGACTAGCGGGACGTGAGCAGTTCTTC. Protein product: CASSSQDTGLAGREQFF.

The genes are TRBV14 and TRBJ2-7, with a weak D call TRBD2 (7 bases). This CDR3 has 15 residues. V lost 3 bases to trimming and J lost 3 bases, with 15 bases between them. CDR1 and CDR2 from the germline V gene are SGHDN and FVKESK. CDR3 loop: CASSQGGTYLYEQYF. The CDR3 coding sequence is TGTGCCAGCAGCCAGGGAGGGACATACCTCTACGAGCAGTACTTC. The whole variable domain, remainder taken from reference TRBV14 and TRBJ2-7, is EAGVTQFPSHSVIEKGQTVTLRCDPISGHDNLYWYRRVMGKEIKFLLHFVKESKQDESGMPNNRFLAERTGGTYSTLKVQPAELEDSGVYFCASSQGGTYLYEQYFGPGTRLTVT.

In DNA form, the CDR3 reads TGTGCCAGCAGCCACGGGACAGGGGGCGGTTACGAGCAGTACTTC. Translated: CASSHGTGGGYEQYF. The chain uses TRBV27 and TRBJ2-7; 12 nucleotides agree with TRBD1. V dropped 6 bases and J dropped 4; count of bases not matched to a gene: 7. The CDR3 consists of 15 residues. Germline lookup yields CDR1 MNHEY and CDR2 SMNVEV (reference sequence).